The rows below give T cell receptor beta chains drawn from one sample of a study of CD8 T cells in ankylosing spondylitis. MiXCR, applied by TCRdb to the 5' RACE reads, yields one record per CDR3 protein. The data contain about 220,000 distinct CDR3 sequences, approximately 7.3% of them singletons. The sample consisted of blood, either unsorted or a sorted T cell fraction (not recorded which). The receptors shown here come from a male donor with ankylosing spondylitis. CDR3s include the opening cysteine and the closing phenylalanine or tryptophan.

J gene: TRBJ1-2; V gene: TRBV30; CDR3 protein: CAWKPLRGYTF
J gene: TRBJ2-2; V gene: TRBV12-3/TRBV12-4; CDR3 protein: CASSGGGDGTGELFF
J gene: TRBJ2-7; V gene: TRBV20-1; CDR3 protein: CSARDAGTYEQYF
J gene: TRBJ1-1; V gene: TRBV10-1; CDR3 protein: CASTTGMNTEAFF
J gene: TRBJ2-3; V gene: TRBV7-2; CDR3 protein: CASSLAGLASTDTQYF
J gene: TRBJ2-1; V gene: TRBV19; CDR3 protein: CASSIDYDNEQFF
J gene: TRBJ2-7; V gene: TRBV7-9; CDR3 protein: CASQRETYEQYF
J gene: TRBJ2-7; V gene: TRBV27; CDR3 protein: CASSFEGAYYEQYF
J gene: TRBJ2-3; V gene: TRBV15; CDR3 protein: CATSRETHRRDSTDTQYF
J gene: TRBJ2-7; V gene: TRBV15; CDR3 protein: CATSRDYGGGPYEQYF
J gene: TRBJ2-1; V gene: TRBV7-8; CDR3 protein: CASSLRGRRSYNEQFF
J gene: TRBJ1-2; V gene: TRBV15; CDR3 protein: CATSRDGSTRPYGYTF
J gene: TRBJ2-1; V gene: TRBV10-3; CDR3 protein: CAISGRTSGSYEQFF
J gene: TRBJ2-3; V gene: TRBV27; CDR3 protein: CASSSTGYTDTQYF
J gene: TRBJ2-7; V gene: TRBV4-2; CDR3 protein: CASSQEAGQPYEQYF
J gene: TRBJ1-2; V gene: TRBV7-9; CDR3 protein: CASSPPGSRGYTF
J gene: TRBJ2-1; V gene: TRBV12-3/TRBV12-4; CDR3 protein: CASRHRFTPYNEQFF
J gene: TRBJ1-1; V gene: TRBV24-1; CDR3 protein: CATSGTGATEAFF
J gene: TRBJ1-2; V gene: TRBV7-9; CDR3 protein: CASSKTGQLDGYTF
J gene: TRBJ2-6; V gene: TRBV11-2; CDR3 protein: CASSLDRGSGANVLTF
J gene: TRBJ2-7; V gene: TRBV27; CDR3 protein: CASSLGGGTYEQYF
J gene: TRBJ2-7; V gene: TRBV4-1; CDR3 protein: CASSQTGTATYEQYF
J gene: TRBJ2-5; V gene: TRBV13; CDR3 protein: CASSLWGTSGLGETQYF
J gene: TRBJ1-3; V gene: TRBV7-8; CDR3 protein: CASSLPGTGVISGNTIYF
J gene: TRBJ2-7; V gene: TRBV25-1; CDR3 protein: CASSEPSGRTYEQYF
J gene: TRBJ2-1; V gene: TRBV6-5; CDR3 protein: CASSYSSGNEQFF
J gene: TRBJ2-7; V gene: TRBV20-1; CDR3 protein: CSARALAISYEQYF
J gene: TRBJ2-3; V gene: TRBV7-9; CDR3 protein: CASSPGLAGNHPARYF
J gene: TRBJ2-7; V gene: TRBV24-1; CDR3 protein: CASQGSYEQYF
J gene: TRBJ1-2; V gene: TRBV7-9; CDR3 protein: CASSLDSTYGYTF
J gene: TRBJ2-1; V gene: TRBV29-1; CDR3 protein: CSVTARAYSTYNEQFF
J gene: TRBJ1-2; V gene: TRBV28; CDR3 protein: CASRTRQGYYGYTF
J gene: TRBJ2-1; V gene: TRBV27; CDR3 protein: CASSPRLTSAYNEQFF
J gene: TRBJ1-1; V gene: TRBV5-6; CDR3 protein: CASSDMTGPEAFF
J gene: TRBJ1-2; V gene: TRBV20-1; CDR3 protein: CSARDTGGANYGYTF
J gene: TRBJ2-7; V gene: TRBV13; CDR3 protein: CASSRTGVYEQYF
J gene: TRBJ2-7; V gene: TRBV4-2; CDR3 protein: CASSLFTGGSYEQYF
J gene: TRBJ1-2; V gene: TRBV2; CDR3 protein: CASSEHFRGDLGYTF
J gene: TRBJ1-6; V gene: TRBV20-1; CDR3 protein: CSARQGIDSPLHF
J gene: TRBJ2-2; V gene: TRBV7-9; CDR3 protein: CASQGRQTNTGELFF
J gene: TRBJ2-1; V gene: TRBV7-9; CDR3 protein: CASSSTTSPEQFF
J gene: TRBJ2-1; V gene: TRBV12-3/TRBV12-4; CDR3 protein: CASSLEGLAGVYNNEQFF